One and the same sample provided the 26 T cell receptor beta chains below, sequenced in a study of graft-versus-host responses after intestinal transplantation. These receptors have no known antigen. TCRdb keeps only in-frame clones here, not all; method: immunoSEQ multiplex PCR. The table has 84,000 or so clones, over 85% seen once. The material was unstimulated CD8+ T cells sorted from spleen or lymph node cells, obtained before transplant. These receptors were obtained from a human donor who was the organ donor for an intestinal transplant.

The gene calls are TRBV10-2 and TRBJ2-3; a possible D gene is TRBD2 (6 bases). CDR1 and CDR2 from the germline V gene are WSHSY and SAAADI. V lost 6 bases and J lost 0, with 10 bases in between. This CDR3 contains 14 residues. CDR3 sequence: CASSGGISTDTQYF. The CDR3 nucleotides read TGCGCCAGCAGCGGCGGGATTAGCACAGATACGCAGTATTTT.

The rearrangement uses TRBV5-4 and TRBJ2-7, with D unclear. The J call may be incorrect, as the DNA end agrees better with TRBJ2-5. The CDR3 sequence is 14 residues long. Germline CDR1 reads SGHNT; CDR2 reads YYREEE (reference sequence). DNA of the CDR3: TGTGCCAGCAGAGATGAGAGTAGCCACGAGACCCAGTACTTC. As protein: CASRDESSHETQYF.

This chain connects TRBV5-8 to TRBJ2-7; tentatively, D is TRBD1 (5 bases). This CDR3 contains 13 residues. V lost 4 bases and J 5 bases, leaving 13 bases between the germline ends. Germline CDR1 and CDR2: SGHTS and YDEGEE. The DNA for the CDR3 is TGTGCCAGCAGCCTAGGACAAGCCGACGAGCAGTACTTC. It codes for CASSLGQADEQYF.

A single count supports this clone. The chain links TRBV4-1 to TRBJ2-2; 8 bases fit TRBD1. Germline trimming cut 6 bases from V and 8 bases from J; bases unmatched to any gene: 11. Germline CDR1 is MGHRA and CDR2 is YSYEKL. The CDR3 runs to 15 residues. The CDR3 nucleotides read TGCGCCAGCAGTGAAATTGGACAGGGTGTAGGGGAGCTGTTTTTT. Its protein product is CASSEIGQGVGELFF.

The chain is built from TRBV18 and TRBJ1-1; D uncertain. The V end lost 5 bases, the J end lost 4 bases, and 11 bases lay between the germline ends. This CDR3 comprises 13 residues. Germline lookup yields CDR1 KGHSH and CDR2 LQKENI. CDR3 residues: CASSEGGGTEAFF. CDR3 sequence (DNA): TGTGCCAGCTCAGAGGGAGGAGGCACTGAAGCTTTCTTT. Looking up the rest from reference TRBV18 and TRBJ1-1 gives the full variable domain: NAGVMQNPRHLVRRRGQEARLRCSPMKGHSHVYWYRQLPEEGLKFMVYLQKENIIDESGMPKERFSAEFPKEGPSILRIQQVVRGDSAAYFCASSEGGGTEAFFGQGTRLTVV.

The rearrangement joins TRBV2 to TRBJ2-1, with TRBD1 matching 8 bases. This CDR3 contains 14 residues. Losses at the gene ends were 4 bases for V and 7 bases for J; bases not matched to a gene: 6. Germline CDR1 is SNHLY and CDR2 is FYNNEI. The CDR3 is CASSVGQGLNEQFF. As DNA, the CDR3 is TGTGCCAGCAGTGTAGGACAGGGCTTGAATGAGCAGTTCTTC.

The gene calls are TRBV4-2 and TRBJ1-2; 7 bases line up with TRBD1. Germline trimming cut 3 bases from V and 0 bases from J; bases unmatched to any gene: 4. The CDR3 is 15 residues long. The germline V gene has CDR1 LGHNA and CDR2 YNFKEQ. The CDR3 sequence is CASSHTDRSNYGYTF. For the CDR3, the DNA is TGTGCCAGCAGCCATACGGACAGGTCTAACTATGGCTACACCTTC.

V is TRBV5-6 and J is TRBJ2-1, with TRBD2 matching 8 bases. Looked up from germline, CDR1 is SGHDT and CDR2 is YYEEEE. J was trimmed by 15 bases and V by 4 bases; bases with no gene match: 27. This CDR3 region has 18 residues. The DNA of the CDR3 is TGTGCCAGCAGCCCCGATCCCAGACAGCTCTTACAGCGGGGGACCCGGTTCTTC. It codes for CASSPDPRQLLQRGTRFF.

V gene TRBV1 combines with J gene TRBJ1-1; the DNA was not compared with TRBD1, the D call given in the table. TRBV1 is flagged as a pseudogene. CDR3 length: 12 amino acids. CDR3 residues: CTSTPSRQGDFF. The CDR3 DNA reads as TGCACCAGCACCCCTAGTCGGCAGGGCGATTTCTTT.

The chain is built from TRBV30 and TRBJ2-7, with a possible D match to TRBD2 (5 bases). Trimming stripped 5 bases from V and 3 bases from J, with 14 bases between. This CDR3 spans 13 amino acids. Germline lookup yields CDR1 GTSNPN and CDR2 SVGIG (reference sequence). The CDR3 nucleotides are TGTGCCTGGTCTTCGGGGTCGGGCTACGAGCAGTACTTC. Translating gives CAWSSGSGYEQYF.

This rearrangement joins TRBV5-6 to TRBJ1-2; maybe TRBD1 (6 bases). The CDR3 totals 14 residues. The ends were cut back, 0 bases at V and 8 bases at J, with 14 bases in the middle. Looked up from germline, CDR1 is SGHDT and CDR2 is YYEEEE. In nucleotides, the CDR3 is TGTGCCAGCAGCTTGGTTGGTGGGGGCCGGGGCTACACCTTC. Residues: CASSLVGGGRGYTF.

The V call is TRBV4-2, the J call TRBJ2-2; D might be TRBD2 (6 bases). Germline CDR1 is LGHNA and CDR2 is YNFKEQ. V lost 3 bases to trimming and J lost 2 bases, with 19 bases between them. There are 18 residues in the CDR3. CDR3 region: CASSHPRAGNQNTGELFF. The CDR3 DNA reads TGTGCCAGCAGCCACCCCAGGGCGGGAAACCAAAACACCGGGGAGCTGTTTTTT.

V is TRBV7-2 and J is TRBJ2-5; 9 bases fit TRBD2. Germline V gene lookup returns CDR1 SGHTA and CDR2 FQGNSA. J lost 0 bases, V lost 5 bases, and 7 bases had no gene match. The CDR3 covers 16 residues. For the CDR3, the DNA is TGTGCCAGCAGCCCCGCTAGCGGGACGTACCAAGAGACCCAGTACTTC. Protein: CASSPASGTYQETQYF.

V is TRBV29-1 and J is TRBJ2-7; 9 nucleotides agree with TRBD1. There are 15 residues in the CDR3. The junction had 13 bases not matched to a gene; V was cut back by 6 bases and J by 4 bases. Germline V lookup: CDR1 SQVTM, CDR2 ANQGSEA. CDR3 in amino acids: CSVGPGGTGMYEQYF. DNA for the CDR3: TGCAGCGTGGGCCCCGGGGGGACAGGGATGTACGAGCAGTACTTC.

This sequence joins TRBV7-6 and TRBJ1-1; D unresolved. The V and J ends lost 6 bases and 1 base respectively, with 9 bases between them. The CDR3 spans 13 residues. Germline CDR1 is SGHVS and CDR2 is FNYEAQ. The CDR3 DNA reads TGTGCCAGCAGGGCTGAATGGAACACTGAAGCTTTCTTT. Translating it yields CASRAEWNTEAFF.

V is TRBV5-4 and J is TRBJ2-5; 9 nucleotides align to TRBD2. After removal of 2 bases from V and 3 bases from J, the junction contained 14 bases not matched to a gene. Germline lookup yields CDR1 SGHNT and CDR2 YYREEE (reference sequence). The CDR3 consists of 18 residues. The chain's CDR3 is CASSLVGRLAGREETQYF. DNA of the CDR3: TGTGCCAGCAGCTTAGTCGGGAGGCTAGCGGGACGAGAAGAGACCCAGTACTTC. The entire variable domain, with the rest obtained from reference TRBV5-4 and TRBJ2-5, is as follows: ETGVTQSPTHLIKTRGQQVTLRCSSQSGHNTVSWYQQALGQGPQFIFQYYREEENGRGNFPPRFSGLQFPNYSSELNVNALELDDSALYLCASSLVGRLAGREETQYFGPGTRLLVL.

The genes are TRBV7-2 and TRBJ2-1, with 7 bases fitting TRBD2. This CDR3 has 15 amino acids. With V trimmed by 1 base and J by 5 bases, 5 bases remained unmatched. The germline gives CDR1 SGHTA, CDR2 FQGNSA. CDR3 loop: CASSLVLASHNEQFF. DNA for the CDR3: TGTGCCAGCAGCTTAGTACTAGCGAGTCACAATGAGCAGTTCTTC.

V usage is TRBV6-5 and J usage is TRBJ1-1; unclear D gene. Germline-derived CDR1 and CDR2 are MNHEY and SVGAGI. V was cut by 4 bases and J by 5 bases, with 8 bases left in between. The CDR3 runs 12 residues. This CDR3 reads CASSSGRTEAFF. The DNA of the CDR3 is TGTGCCAGCAGTTCTGGGAGGACTGAAGCTTTCTTT.

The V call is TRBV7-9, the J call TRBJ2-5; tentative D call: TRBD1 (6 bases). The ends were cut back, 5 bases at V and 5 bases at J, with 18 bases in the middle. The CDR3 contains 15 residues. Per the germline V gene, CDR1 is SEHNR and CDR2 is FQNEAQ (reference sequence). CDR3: CASSLGEGGRETQYF. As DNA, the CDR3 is TGTGCCAGCAGCCTCGGAGAAGGGGGACGGGAGACCCAGTACTTC. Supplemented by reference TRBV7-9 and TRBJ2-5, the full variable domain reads DTGVSQNPRHKITKRGQNVTFRCDPISEHNRLYWYRQTLGQGPEFLTYFQNEAQLEKSRLLSDRFSAERPKGSFSTLEIQRTEQGDSAMYLCASSLGEGGRETQYFGPGTRLLVL.

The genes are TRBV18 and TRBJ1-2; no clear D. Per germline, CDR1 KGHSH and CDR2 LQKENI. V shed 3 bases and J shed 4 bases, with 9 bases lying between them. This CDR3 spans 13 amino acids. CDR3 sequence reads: CASSPPGAYGYTF. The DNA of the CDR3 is TGTGCCAGCTCACCTCCGGGTGCCTATGGCTACACCTTC.

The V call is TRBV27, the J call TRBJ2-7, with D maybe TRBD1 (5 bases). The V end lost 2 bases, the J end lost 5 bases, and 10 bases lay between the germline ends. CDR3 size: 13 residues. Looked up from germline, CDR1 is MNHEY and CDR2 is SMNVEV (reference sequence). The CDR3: CASSLAGYDEQYF. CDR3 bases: TGTGCCAGCAGTTTAGCAGGGTACGACGAGCAGTACTTC.

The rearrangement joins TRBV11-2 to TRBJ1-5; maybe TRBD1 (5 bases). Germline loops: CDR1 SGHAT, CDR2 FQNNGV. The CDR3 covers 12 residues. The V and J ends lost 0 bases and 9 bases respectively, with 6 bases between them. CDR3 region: CASSLEGRPQHF. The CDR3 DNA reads TGTGCCAGCAGCTTAGAGGGGCGGCCCCAGCATTTT.

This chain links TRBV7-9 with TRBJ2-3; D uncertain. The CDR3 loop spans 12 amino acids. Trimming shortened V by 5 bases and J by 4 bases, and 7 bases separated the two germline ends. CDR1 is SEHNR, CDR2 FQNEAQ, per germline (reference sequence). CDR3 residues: CASSLSPDTQYF. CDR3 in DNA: TGTGCCAGCAGCCTCTCCCCAGATACGCAGTATTTT.

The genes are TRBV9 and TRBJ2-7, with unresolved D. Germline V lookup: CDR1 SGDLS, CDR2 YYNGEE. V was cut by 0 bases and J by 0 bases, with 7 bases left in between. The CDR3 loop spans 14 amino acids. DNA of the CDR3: TGTGCCAGCAGCGTAGATGACTTCTCCTACGAGCAGTACTTC. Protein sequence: CASSVDDFSYEQYF.

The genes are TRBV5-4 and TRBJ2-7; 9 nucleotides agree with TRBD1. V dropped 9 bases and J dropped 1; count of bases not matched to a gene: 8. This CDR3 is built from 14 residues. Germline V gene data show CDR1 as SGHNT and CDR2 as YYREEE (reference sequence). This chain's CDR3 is CATGVGQGSYEQYF. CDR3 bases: TGTGCCACTGGTGTGGGACAGGGTTCCTACGAGCAGTACTTC.

The CDR3 sequence: CASSVMGYMGNQPQHF. The CDR3 DNA follows: TGTGCCAGTAGCGTCATGGGCTATATGGGCAATCAGCCCCAGCATTTT. This rearrangement joins TRBV19 to TRBJ1-5; D gene uncertain. Germline CDR1 reads LNHDA; CDR2 reads SQIVND (reference sequence). V lost 6 bases to trimming and J lost 2 bases, with 17 bases between them. The CDR3 is 16 amino acids.